This T cell receptor beta chain was observed in a study of OX40 agonist ivuxolimab in advanced cancers. With 7 bases removed from V and 5 bases from J, the gap between germline ends came to 20 bases. CDR1 and CDR2 from the germline V gene are SQVTM and ANQGSEA. There are 14 residues in the CDR3. Regarding the study as a whole: Among T cells, CD8+ cells averaged more expanded clones than CD4+ cells.

TCRdb keeps only in-frame clones here, not all; method: immunoSEQ multiplex PCR. Among around 26,000 clones listed, roughly 86% were seen once. With respect to this clone: Its antigen is undetermined.

The sequence was collected from an adult with an advanced solid tumor such as melanoma, head and neck, liver or kidney cancer. This specimen consisted of CD4+ or CD8+ T cells sorted from blood, obtained in a trial of the OX40 agonist ivuxolimab. V is TRBV29-1 and J is TRBJ2-5, with D perhaps being TRBD1 or TRBD2 (5 bases each). The chain's CDR3 is CSARLPDEGETQYF. The CDR3 DNA reads as TGCAGCGCACGACTCCCTGATGAGGGGGAGACCCAGTACTTC. The full variable domain, with the rest looked up from reference TRBV29-1 and TRBJ2-5, is SAVISQKPSRDICQRGTSLTIQCQVDSQVTMMFWYRQQPGQSLTLIATANQGSEATYESGFVIDKFPISRPNLTFSTLTVSNMSPEDSSIYLCSARLPDEGETQYFGPGTRLLVL.